This is a list of T cell receptor beta chains from one sample in a study of blood T cell repertoires in COVID-19. Profiled with immunoSEQ multiplex PCR; TCRdb holds only in-frame clones, not every one. The sample lists 250,000 to 300,000 clones, roughly 93% occurring once. The sequencing input was PBMCs or T cells enriched from blood (not recorded which). The receptor source for this set is a woman aged 40 to 49 with acute COVID-19. Both conserved end residues are part of each CDR3. Each record gives: clone size, J gene, V gene, D gene, CDR3 DNA, CDR3 protein. A D gene is named only where the DNA matches it firmly. Not all rows give a size; the values are once, few, many and, for expanded clones, a class.

abundance: .; j_gene: TRBJ1-5; v_gene: TRBV27; d_gene: TRBD1; CDR3nt: TGTGCCAGCAGTCTATATGCGGGACAGGGCGAACATTTT; CDR3aa: CASSLYAGQGEHF
abundance: .; j_gene: TRBJ1-5; v_gene: TRBV6-5; d_gene: TRBD1; CDR3nt: TGTGCCAGCAGTTACTCCGGGACAGTGCCCCAGCATTTT; CDR3aa: CASSYSGTVPQHF
abundance: .; j_gene: TRBJ2-3; v_gene: TRBV19; d_gene: TRBD2; CDR3nt: TGTGCCAGTAGTATAGTTGGCGGGAGTGGAACAGATACGCAGTATTTT; CDR3aa: CASSIVGGSGTDTQYF
abundance: .; j_gene: TRBJ2-1; v_gene: TRBV5-4; d_gene: TRBD2; CDR3nt: TGTGCCAGCAGCTTGGCTAGCGGGAGTAGAAATGAGCAGTTCTTC; CDR3aa: CASSLASGSRNEQFF
abundance: .; j_gene: TRBJ2-1; v_gene: TRBV5-1; d_gene: .; CDR3nt: TGCGCCAGCAGCTTGGATCGCGGCAGTTCCTACAATGAGCAGTTCTTC; CDR3aa: CASSLDRGSSYNEQFF
abundance: .; j_gene: TRBJ2-1; v_gene: TRBV13; d_gene: .; CDR3nt: TGTGCCAGCAGCTTGACTCGGACAGACAATGAGCAGTTCTTC; CDR3aa: CASSLTRTDNEQFF
abundance: once; j_gene: TRBJ2-5; v_gene: TRBV6-2/TRBV6-3; d_gene: .; CDR3nt: TGTGCCAGCAGTTACGTGACTACGCAAGAGACCCAGTACTTC; CDR3aa: CASSYVTTQETQYF
abundance: .; j_gene: TRBJ1-5; v_gene: TRBV4-2; d_gene: .; CDR3nt: TGTGCCAGCAGCCAAGTTACCAGGGGCGCTGGTCAGCCCCAGCATTTT; CDR3aa: CASSQVTRGAGQPQHF
abundance: many; j_gene: TRBJ2-1; v_gene: TRBV12-5; d_gene: TRBD1; CDR3nt: TGTGCTAGTGGATTGGGACAGGGGAATCGCAATGAGCAGTTCTTC; CDR3aa: CASGLGQGNRNEQFF
abundance: .; j_gene: TRBJ2-3; v_gene: TRBV11-3; d_gene: TRBD2; CDR3nt: TGTGCCAGCAGCTTGGGACTAGCAACAGATACGCAGTATTTT; CDR3aa: CASSLGLATDTQYF
abundance: .; j_gene: TRBJ1-1; v_gene: TRBV20-1; d_gene: .; CDR3nt: TGCAGCACGGCGGGGAACACTGAAGCTTTCTTT; CDR3aa: CSTAGNTEAFF
abundance: .; j_gene: TRBJ1-3; v_gene: TRBV9; d_gene: .; CDR3nt: TGTGCCAGCAGCACAGACAGCTCTGGAAACACCATATATTTT; CDR3aa: CASSTDSSGNTIYF
abundance: .; j_gene: TRBJ2-2; v_gene: TRBV24-1; d_gene: TRBD1; CDR3nt: TGTGCCACCAGTGACCCTAGACAGGGGGCTAACACCGGGGAGCTGTTTTTT; CDR3aa: CATSDPRQGANTGELFF
abundance: .; j_gene: TRBJ1-5; v_gene: TRBV6-5; d_gene: .; CDR3nt: TGTGCCAGCAGTTACTCTGCAGGGAGCAATCAGCCCCAGCATTTT; CDR3aa: CASSYSAGSNQPQHF
abundance: .; j_gene: TRBJ1-5; v_gene: TRBV2; d_gene: .; CDR3nt: TGTGCCAGCAGTCAAACAGGGAGCAATCAGCCCCAGCATTTT; CDR3aa: CASSQTGSNQPQHF
abundance: .; j_gene: TRBJ1-6; v_gene: TRBV5-6; d_gene: .; CDR3nt: TGTGCCAGCAGCTTTAGATTCCGGTCGTTGGCACCCCTCCACTTT; CDR3aa: CASSFRFRSLAPLHF
abundance: .; j_gene: TRBJ2-3; v_gene: TRBV5-4; d_gene: .; CDR3nt: TGTGCCAGCAGCTTAGGGTCGGGGGTCACAGATACGCAGTATTTT; CDR3aa: CASSLGSGVTDTQYF
abundance: once; j_gene: TRBJ1-5; v_gene: TRBV28; d_gene: TRBD1; CDR3nt: TGTGCCAGCACCCTCACAGGGGAGGTCGGGCAGCCCCAGCATTTT; CDR3aa: CASTLTGEVGQPQHF
abundance: .; j_gene: TRBJ2-3; v_gene: TRBV7-2; d_gene: TRBD2; CDR3nt: TGTGCCAGCAGCTCAGGGCGGGAGGGTACGCAGTATTTT; CDR3aa: CASSSGREGTQYF
abundance: .; j_gene: TRBJ2-6; v_gene: TRBV15; d_gene: .; CDR3nt: TGTGCCACCAAGGGACTTAACTCCGGGGCCAACGTCCTGACTTTC; CDR3aa: CATKGLNSGANVLTF
abundance: once; j_gene: TRBJ1-2; v_gene: TRBV10-3; d_gene: .; CDR3nt: TGTGCCATCAGTGAGTCGAGGGGGAAGGGCTATGGCTACACCTTC; CDR3aa: CAISESRGKGYGYTF
abundance: .; j_gene: TRBJ2-7; v_gene: TRBV10-1; d_gene: .; CDR3nt: TGCGCCAGGGTTATCCTTAGGGACACCCAAAAAAACGAGCAGTACTTC; CDR3aa: CARVILRDTQKNEQYF
abundance: .; j_gene: TRBJ1-6; v_gene: TRBV19; d_gene: TRBD1; CDR3nt: TGTGCCAGTAGTATTGGGACAGCGTCCCAGTCCTATAATTCACCCCTCCACTTT; CDR3aa: CASSIGTASQSYNSPLHF